Here is one T cell receptor beta chain with its context. Only one count was recorded for this clonotype. Which antigen it targets is not known. Qualities for individual bases were not recorded, and no much larger clone is one base off. The roughly 39 donors, aged about 6 to 100 years, were systemically healthy Caucasian individuals from Russia. Roughly 11 milliliters of peripheral blood were drawn from each donor into EDTA-treated Vacutainer tubes. Ficoll-Paque density-gradient centrifugation was used to isolate PBMCs, with at least 6.5 million per sample. Total RNA, at least 6 micrograms per sample, was extracted from PBMCs with Trizol reagent. Naive CD45RAhigh/CD27high T cell percentages were measured by flow cytometry on a PBMC aliquot from every donor. Here V drops 4 bases and J drops 6 bases, and the junction holds 8 bases not matched to any gene. Including cysteine and phenylalanine, the CDR3 has 15 amino acids. Only the CDR3 region is kept as DNA, spanning 45 bases read in frame from base 1. CDR1 SGHKS and CDR2 YYEKEE are derived from the germline V gene (reference sequence).

This sample is drawn from a study of blood T cells in healthy people across ages (dated by TCRdb to the mid-2010s). Context from the whole study: Template switching captured roughly one uniquely barcoded TCR beta cDNA molecule per two T cells in model experiments. To track age-related changes in TCR beta repertoire diversity, the study relied on deep sequencing normalized with unique cDNA molecular identifiers. Donors were grouped into four age groups: young (average roughly 17 years), middle-aged (39), aged (approximately 58) and long-lived (about 89). For two donors (one aged 18 to 30 and one aged 80 or older), the study analyzed two additional independent replicas of 1 million unique cDNA reads from the same blood draw.

The library came from 5' RACE. The instrument given in TCRdb is Illumina HiSeq 2500. A second PCR of about 6 to 12 cycles was run with a J-beta primer mix and a sample-barcoded 5' primer. A template-switch 5' adaptor carrying 12 random nucleotides introduced a unique molecular identifier onto each TCR beta cDNA molecule. At least 2.5 million CDR3-containing paired-end reads were obtained from each sample. First-strand cDNA was synthesized from all RNA with the Mint cDNA synthesis kit, primed by a TRBC-specific oligonucleotide. All cDNA was treated with uracil-DNA glycosylase and then went through a first 18-cycle PCR with the universal primers M1SS and BC2_uni_R. In the authors' own workflow: For normalization, 1 million high-quality reads were randomly selected from each sample, with every read carrying a distinct molecular identifier. Reads with shared molecular identifiers were discarded instead of being binned into consensus sequences. MiTCR, set to a Q25 quality threshold and the strictest error-elimination algorithm, was used for CDR3 identification, clonotype clustering and error correction. Lower-bound total TCR beta diversity was estimated with a nonparametric unseen species model using Euler transformation. TCRdb ran its own pipeline on the public reads, namely fastp trimming at Q25 and MiXCR clone calling, and kept in-frame beta chains. Rows are combined by CDR3 protein, so each entry shows the most common genes and DNA. The V and J calls were not made by the authors but by TCRdb's processing. The sample table records about 780,000 distinct CDR3 sequences; around 24% of these occur just once. Together, the top ten hold 3% of the sample.

What the work shows at the level of the full study, not this receptor alone: Estimates of total diversity based on one million sequenced T cells were regarded as lower bounds and as underestimates. Bulk unsorted PBMC profiling prevented conclusive comparison of naive and antigen-experienced compartments. There was a strong correlation between observed TCR beta diversity and the percentage of naive T cells measured by flow cytometry. As age increased, observed TCR beta diversity per million T cells dropped in a roughly linear way, and a significant reduction was already evident by age roughly 36. Because the CMV infection status of the donors was unknown, age-related changes in expanded clonotypes may potentially have been confounded. Compared with the aged group, more naive CD4+ T cells, fewer expanded clones and increased TCR diversity were shown by the long-lived group, suggesting age selection.

The sample was also reused in another study, on T cells of mothers and their children. As noted in the second study: Nine systemically healthy Caucasian individuals, comprising three mothers and their six children, were included as donors. cDNA synthesis used all of the extracted RNA, with roughly 1.5 ug of RNA in each 15 ul reaction. In the second PCR, the M1S primer introduced both the sample barcodes and 2-4 random nucleotides. Over 10 million TCR beta CDR3 reads came from each mother, compared with about 3 million reads from each child. In both related and unrelated pairs, thymic selection shapes the output of TCR recombination in a similar way, with inherited differences having only a minor effect. Related mother-child pairs always showed normalized repertoire overlap that was slightly higher than in unrelated mother-child pairs, though the difference was never significant. Persistent microchimeric T cell clones were not detected, at a sensitivity of roughly 100 clones per million clonotypes. To look for features that set related mother-child pairs apart from unrelated individuals, the researchers ran deep NGS to compare the TCR beta repertoires of mothers and children. On average, the children were about 12 +/- 4 years old, while the mothers were approximately 41 +/- 4 years old. After adapter ligation with NEBNext reagents, the libraries were sequenced on Illumina HiSeq 2000 with 100+100 nt paired-end reads. To prevent cross-contamination, the mother and child libraries were prepared a month apart and were sequenced in separate runs. Each donor had between about 450,000 and 2,100,000 distinct TCR beta clonotypes identified. Naive TCR beta clonotypes were estimated from low-frequency clonotypes matched to each donor's FACS-determined naive share, without sorting.

Sequencing used blood. The sequence links TRBV5-5 to TRBJ2-1; 9 central bases correspond to TRBD2. This clonotype was obtained from a boy between 10 and 17 years old in good health. The DNA sequence follows: TGTGCCAGCAGCACCCCGGGACTAGCAACCAATGAGCAGTTCTTC. Its product reads: CASSTPGLATNEQFF.